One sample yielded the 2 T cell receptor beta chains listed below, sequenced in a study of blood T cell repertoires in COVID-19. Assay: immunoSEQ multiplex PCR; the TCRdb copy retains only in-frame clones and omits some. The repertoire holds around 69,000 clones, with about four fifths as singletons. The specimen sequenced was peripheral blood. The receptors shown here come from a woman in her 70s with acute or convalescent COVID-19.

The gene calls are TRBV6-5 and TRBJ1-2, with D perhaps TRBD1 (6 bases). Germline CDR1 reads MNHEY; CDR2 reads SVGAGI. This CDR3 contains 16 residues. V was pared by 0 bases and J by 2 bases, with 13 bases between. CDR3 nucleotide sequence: TGTGCCAGCAGTTACTCCCGCGGGCAGGGGAACTATGGCTACACCTTC. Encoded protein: CASSYSRGQGNYGYTF.

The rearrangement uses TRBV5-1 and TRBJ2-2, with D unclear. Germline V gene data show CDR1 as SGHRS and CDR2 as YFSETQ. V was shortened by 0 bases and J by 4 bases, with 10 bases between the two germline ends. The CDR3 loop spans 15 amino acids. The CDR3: CASSLGLLGTGELFF. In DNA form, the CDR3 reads TGCGCCAGCAGCTTGGGACTCCTTGGCACCGGGGAGCTGTTTTTT.